One sample yielded the 22 T cell receptor beta chains listed below, sequenced in a study of tumor-infiltrating lymphocytes in primary liver carcinoma. A primer matching the constant region was used to make TCR beta cDNA from approximately 0.45 ug of total RNA. Libraries for TCR beta were built through three nested multiplex PCR rounds, which together made up a slightly modified ARM-PCR procedure. In the first two PCR rounds, TRBV1-TRBV30 forward primers were paired with a C-beta reverse primer, and each round lasted roughly 10 cycles. TCRdb itself ran the multiplex PCR reads through MiXCR, one entry per CDR3 protein. The data hold hundreds of thousands of distinct CDR3 sequences, with 50% to 60% observed a single time. Unsorted whole blood supplied the blood RNA, and germline DNA was isolated too. What was sequenced was peripheral blood. Every receptor here comes from a young woman with primary liver carcinoma and hepatitis B virus infection.

The rearrangement joins TRBV6-2 or TRBV6-3 to TRBJ2-6; 11 bases agree with TRBD1. Trimming took 0 bases from V and 3 from J; bases not matched to a gene: 4. The germline V gene encodes CDR1 MNHEY and CDR2 SVGEGT. The CDR3 has 18 residues. The CDR3 DNA reads TGTGCCAGCAGTTACTCGAGGGACAGGGGGTATGGGGCCAACGTCCTGACTTTC. It specifies CASSYSRDRGYGANVLTF.

A note on this clonotype: Since a much larger clone is just one base distant, this may be a read error. The chain carries TRBV4-1 and TRBJ2-7, with D perhaps TRBD2 (5 bases). The V gene's germline CDR1 is MGHRA and CDR2 YSYEKL. The germline V and J ends were trimmed by 1 base and 5 bases, with 15 bases remaining between them. CDR3 length: 15 amino acids. In DNA, the CDR3 is TGCGCCAGCAGCCAAGGGGGTAGAGGGTTCCACGAGCAGTACTTC. Encoded protein: CASSQGGRGFHEQYF.

This clonotype was detected only a few times. The CDR3: CASSRTGNSNQPQHF. As DNA, the CDR3 is TGTGCCAGCAGCCGGACAGGGAATAGCAATCAGCCCCAGCATTTT. The chain combines TRBV12-3 or TRBV12-4 with TRBJ1-5, with TRBD1 matching 8 bases. J gave up 0 bases and V 6 bases, and 4 bases lay outside the gene matches. The CDR3 contains 15 residues.

At least ten counts were recorded for this clonotype. The V gene is TRBV11-2, the J gene TRBJ1-1; the match to TRBD1 covers 11 bases. J lost 4 bases, V lost 1 base, and 2 bases had no gene match. The CDR3 is 15 residues long. The germline V gene encodes CDR1 SGHAT and CDR2 FQNNGV. Here the CDR3 DNA reads TGTGCCAGCAGCTTAGGGACAGGGGGCTCCACTGAAGCTTTCTTT. It codes for CASSLGTGGSTEAFF.

Regarding this clonotype: Its ends do not fully match the called genes, so a read error is possible. This chain connects TRBV19 to TRBJ2-1, with D perhaps matching TRBD1 (6 bases). This CDR3 contains 15 residues. Looked up from germline, CDR1 is LNHDA and CDR2 is SQIVND (reference sequence). This chain's CDR3 is CASNIGQGRYNEQFF. CDR3 DNA: TGTGCCAGTAATATAGGGCAGGGGCGCTACAATGAGCAGTTCTTC. Based on the CDR3 plus reference TRBV19 and TRBJ2-1, the full variable domain is DGGITQSPKYLFRKEGQNVTLSCEQNLNHDAMYWYRQDPGQGLRLIYYSQIVNDFQKGDIAEGYSVSREKKESFPLTVTSAQKNPTAFYLCASNIGQGRYNEQFFGPGTRLTVL.

The table lists this clonotype with a few counts. This chain links TRBV5-6 with TRBJ2-1; D is ambiguous. This CDR3 is 14 amino acids long. V was shortened by 1 base and J by 2 bases, with 7 bases between the two germline ends. Germline V gene lookup returns CDR1 SGHDT and CDR2 YYEEEE. DNA for the CDR3: TGTGCCAGCAGCTTGCAGGCAACCTACAATGAGCAGTTCTTC. Protein product: CASSLQATYNEQFF.

On this clonotype: This may stem from a read error, because a much larger clone lies one nucleotide away. J is TRBJ1-5 and V is TRBV12-3 or TRBV12-4, with 8 bases fitting TRBD1. CDR3 size: 17 residues. In nucleotides, the CDR3 is TGTGCCGGCAGCCGACAGGGGCCTCGGGGTAGCAATCAGCCCCAGCATTTT. Translation gives CAGSRQGPRGSNQPQHF.

V gene TRBV7-9 combines with J gene TRBJ2-3; no definite D call. This CDR3 contains 15 residues. Trimming removed 5 bases from V and 2 bases from J, with 14 bases in between. CDR1 is SEHNR, CDR2 FQNEAQ, per germline (reference sequence). The CDR3 protein is CASSDRHGSTDTQYF. DNA of the CDR3: TGTGCCAGCAGCGATAGGCACGGATCCACAGATACGCAGTATTTT.

The rearrangement links TRBV4-2 to TRBJ1-2; D call uncertain. Germline CDR1 is LGHNA and CDR2 is YNFKEQ. This CDR3 region has 14 residues. Deletions cut 4 bases from V and 6 bases from J, with 15 bases between. Written as DNA, the CDR3 is TGTGCCAGCAGCCGAATGGTTTATAGCGATGGCTACACCTTC. Translation: CASSRMVYSDGYTF.

The V and J genes are TRBV10-3 and TRBJ1-2; perhaps TRBD1 as D (6 bases). The CDR3 has 15 residues. The ends were cut back, 4 bases at V and 3 bases at J, with 15 bases in the middle. CDR1 is ENHRY, CDR2 SYGVKD, per germline. The CDR3 DNA reads as TGTGCCATCAGTGTAAAACAGGAGGGGGACTATGGCTACACCTTC. As protein: CAISVKQEGDYGYTF.

Worth noting for this clonotype: The junction does not match germline at one end; this may be a read error. This chain joins TRBV6-5 and TRBJ2-4; the D gene is possibly TRBD2 (6 bases). The CDR3 is 16 residues long. Germline CDR1 MNHEY, CDR2 SVGAGI. The CDR3 nucleotides are TGTGCCGGCAGTTACTCGGGAGCAAAAGCCAAAAACATTCAGTACTTC. Protein: CAGSYSGAKAKNIQYF.

On this clonotype: Sequence at one end of the junction differs from germline and may be a read error. V usage is TRBV4-1 and J usage is TRBJ1-5; 8 positions match TRBD1. Germline CDR1 reads MGHRA; CDR2 reads YSYEKL. The CDR3 is 13 amino acids. The CDR3 bases are TGCGTCAGCAGCCTGACAGGGGATCAGCCCCAGCATTTT. Translated, it gives CVSSLTGDQPQHF.

This clonotype occurred a few times. The chain combines TRBV5-8 with TRBJ2-3, with 12 bases identical to TRBD2. Germline V lookup: CDR1 SGHTS, CDR2 YDEGEE. Trimming removed 8 bases from V and 5 bases from J; junction bases left unmatched: 9. The CDR3 totals 15 residues. CDR3 residues: CASSRLAGEIDTQYF. DNA for the CDR3: TGTGCCAGTAGCCGACTAGCGGGAGAGATAGATACGCAGTATTTT.

About this clonotype itself: The CDR3 does not end in the conserved phenylalanine or tryptophan, so this is likely a read error. The chain combines TRBV5-5 with TRBJ2-7, with D perhaps TRBD1 (5 bases). CDR1 is SGHKS, CDR2 YYEKEE, per germline (reference sequence). Between the trimmed V and J ends, which lost 1 base and 2 bases, there was a span of 7 bases. The CDR3 length is 13 residues. CDR3 DNA: TGTGCCAGCAGCTTGCTGGGGCCCTACGAGCAGTACTTA. Protein: CASSLLGPYEQYL.

The rearrangement uses TRBV7-9 and TRBJ1-3, with a weak D call TRBD1 (6 bases). The CDR3 consists of 15 residues. The germline V gene encodes CDR1 SEHNR and CDR2 FQNEAQ (reference sequence). V lost 5 bases, J lost 0 bases, and 11 bases lay in between. CDR3: CASSLDRSSGNTIYF. The CDR3 DNA is TGTGCCAGCAGCCTGGACAGATCCTCTGGAAACACCATATATTTT. Full variable domain (rest looked up from reference TRBV7-9 and TRBJ1-3): DTGVSQNPRHKITKRGQNVTFRCDPISEHNRLYWYRQTLGQGPEFLTYFQNEAQLEKSRLLSDRFSAERPKGSFSTLEIQRTEQGDSAMYLCASSLDRSSGNTIYFGEGSWLTVV.

The CDR3 nucleotides read TGTGCCAGCAGTGAAGGGGTGCGGGGGCCGACGGGAAACACCATATATTTT. Protein sequence: CASSEGVRGPTGNTIYF. This sequence joins TRBV6-1 and TRBJ1-3; possible D gene TRBD1, 6 bases. Germline V CDR1 and CDR2: MNHNS, SASEGT. Trimming shortened V by 1 base and J by 4 bases, and 17 bases separated the two germline ends. The CDR3 loop spans 17 amino acids.

As concerns this clonotype: Being one base from a much bigger clone, this may be a read error. V and J are TRBV7-9 and TRBJ2-3; 10 bases are shared with TRBD2. Germline-derived CDR1 and CDR2 are SEHNR and FQNEAQ (reference sequence). The CDR3 extends over 16 amino acids. The CDR3 DNA sequence: TGTGCCAGCAGCTTGGGGCTAGCGGGGGTCGGAGATGCGCAGTATTTT. Translation gives CASSLGLAGVGDAQYF.

CDR3 sequence: CASSTPLTYRAGANVLTF. Here the CDR3 DNA reads TGTGCCAGCAGTACACCCCTTACATACAGGGCTGGGGCCAACGTCCTGACTTTC. The V gene is TRBV6-5, the J gene TRBJ2-6, with D perhaps TRBD1 (6 bases). Germline V lookup: CDR1 MNHEY, CDR2 SVGAGI. CDR3 length: 18 amino acids. The ends were cut back, 5 bases at V and 2 bases at J, with 19 bases in the middle.

The sample holds a few counts of this clonotype. The rearrangement links TRBV28 to TRBJ2-3, with TRBD2 matching over 14 bases. CDR1 MDHEN and CDR2 SYDVKM come from the germline V gene. The CDR3 totals 18 residues. J was trimmed by 1 base and V by 5 bases; bases with no gene match: 8. The CDR3 sequence is CASSPGLAGVWGTDTQYF. CDR3 bases: TGTGCCAGCAGTCCGGGACTAGCGGGAGTTTGGGGCACAGATACGCAGTATTTT.

A word on this clonotype: This clone may be a read error of a much larger clone one base away. The chain links TRBV6-2 or TRBV6-3 to TRBJ2-1; D gene uncertain. There are 12 residues in the CDR3. Germline assignment: CDR1 MNHEY and CDR2 SVGEGT. CDR3 bases: TGTGACAGCAGTTACTCTCCCAATGAGCAGTTCTTC. Protein product: CDSSYSPNEQFF.

The sample holds many counts of this clonotype. V gene TRBV29-1 combines with J gene TRBJ1-2; 7 positions agree with TRBD1. The CDR3 is made up of 12 amino acids. Trimming cost V 7 bases and J 2 bases; bases outside gene matches: 4. Germline V gives CDR1 SQVTM, CDR2 ANQGSEA. Here the CDR3 reads CSALQGNYGYTF. The CDR3 nucleotides read TGCAGCGCCCTACAGGGGAACTATGGCTACACCTTC.

This clonotype was detected only once. It may be a read error: a sequence one base away is much more abundant. This rearrangement joins TRBV4-2 to TRBJ2-7, with D unclear. The CDR3 runs to 13 residues. Per germline, CDR1 LGHNA and CDR2 YNFKEQ. The CDR3 DNA follows: TGTGCCAGCAGCCAAGCCAGGACGTACGAGCAGTGCTTC. Amino acid sequence: CASSQARTYEQCF.